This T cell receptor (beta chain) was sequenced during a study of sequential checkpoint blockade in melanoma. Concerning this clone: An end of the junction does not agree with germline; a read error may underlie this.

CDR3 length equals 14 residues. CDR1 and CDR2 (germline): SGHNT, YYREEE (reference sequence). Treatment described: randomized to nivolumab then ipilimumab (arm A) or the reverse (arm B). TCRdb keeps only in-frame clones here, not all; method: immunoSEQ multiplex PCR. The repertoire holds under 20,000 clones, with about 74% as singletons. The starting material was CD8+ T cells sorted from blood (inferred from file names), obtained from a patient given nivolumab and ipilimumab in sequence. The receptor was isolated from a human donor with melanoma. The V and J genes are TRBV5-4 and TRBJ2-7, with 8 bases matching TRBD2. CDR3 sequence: CASRPGLDSYEQYF. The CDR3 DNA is TGCGCCAGCAGACCGGGACTAGACTCCTACGAGCAGTACTTC.